One and the same sample provided the 4 T cell receptor beta chains below, sequenced in a study of T cells in Graves' hyperthyroidism and ophthalmopathy. TCR beta CDR3 sequences were amplified from RNA transcripts. The TCR CDR3 was amplified in a first-round RT-PCR using the HTBI primer set. In TCRdb, the multiplex PCR reads were re-called with MiXCR into one record per CDR3 protein. The repertoire holds hundreds of thousands of distinct CDR3 sequences, with roughly 15% as singletons. The specimen was blood. Source of these receptors: a woman aged 45-59 years with Graves' ophthalmopathy.

In its sample, this clonotype ranks as medium-sized. This rearrangement joins TRBV2 to TRBJ2-1; 7 bases are a match to TRBD1. Germline values: CDR1 SNHLY, CDR2 FYNNEI. This CDR3 has 13 residues. Trimming at V came to 7 bases and at J to 6 bases, leaving 6 bases not matched to a gene. This CDR3 reads CASITGVSNEQFF. The CDR3 DNA follows: TGTGCCAGCATCACAGGGGTTAGCAATGAGCAGTTCTTC.

This clonotype has at least ten counts. As DNA, the CDR3 is TGTGCCAGCAACGCGGGGGGGAACACCGGGGAGCTGTTTTTT. It translates to CASNAGGNTGELFF. The V gene is TRBV2, the J gene TRBJ2-2; 8 bases agree with TRBD2. Germline trimming cut 7 bases from V and 1 base from J; bases unmatched to any gene: 2. The CDR3 totals 14 residues. Germline V CDR1 and CDR2: SNHLY, FYNNEI.

This clonotype has a count of ten or more. This rearrangement joins TRBV15 to TRBJ1-5; D perhaps matches TRBD1 (6 bases). The CDR3 contains 15 residues. Trimming removed 4 bases at V and 0 bases at J, with 10 bases between. The germline V gene encodes CDR1 LNHNV and CDR2 YYDKDF (reference sequence). DNA of the CDR3: TGTGCCACCAGCATCGGACAGCTTAGCAATCAGCCCCAGCATTTT. Its protein is CATSIGQLSNQPQHF.

This clonotype occurred many times. The rearrangement uses TRBV7-9 and TRBJ2-3; TRBD1 is a possible D gene (7 bases). The V gene's germline CDR1 is SEHNR and CDR2 FQNEAQ (reference sequence). V was shortened by 5 bases and J by 0 bases, with 18 bases between the two germline ends. This CDR3 has 17 amino acids. The CDR3 nucleotides are TGTGCCAGCAGCCCAGGGGGGTGGCAGGGAAGCACAGATACGCAGTATTTT. This translates into CASSPGGWQGSTDTQYF.